This T cell receptor beta chain was profiled in a study of T cells in Graves' hyperthyroidism and ophthalmopathy. Study-wide findings and caveats: Ophthalmopathy stood apart from stable hyperthyroidism in a 13 V-J model. Ophthalmopathy prediction by the model preceded onset by a median roughly 6 months.

RNA transcripts served as the template for amplifying TCR beta CDR3 regions. RT-PCR in the first round (using the HTBI primer set) targeted the TCR CDR3. Using its own MiXCR run on the multiplex PCR reads, TCRdb lists one record per CDR3 protein. The sample lists roughly 380,000 distinct CDR3 sequences, about 15% occurring once. Patients between 18 and 65 years old had hyperthyroidism, newly diagnosed and lasting under 2 months. The V and J ends lost 5 bases and 8 bases, in that order; junction bases with no gene match: 8. The CDR3 sequence is 14 residues long. Germline loops: CDR1 MNHNS, CDR2 SASEGT. This clonotype was seen a handful of times. Its target is unknown.

The receptor was derived from a woman aged 55-69 years with Graves' hyperthyroidism. This chain links TRBV6-1 with TRBJ1-5; TRBD1 matches at 8 bases. The sample taken for sequencing was blood. CDR3 DNA sequence: TGTGCCAGCAGTATCGGACAGGGAGTCAAGCCCCAGCATTTT. Its translation is CASSIGQGVKPQHF.